The 12 T cell receptor beta chains presented below share a single source sample, sequenced in a study of breast tumors, draining lymph nodes, adjacent tissues. The lymph nodes were axillary draining lymph nodes from breast cancer patients. TCRdb processed the multiplex PCR reads anew with MiXCR; each CDR3 protein has one entry. The table lists 190,000 or so distinct CDR3 sequences, roughly 31% of them singletons, with approximately 4.3% in the top ten. The sample comprised axillary lymph node tissue. All receptors derive from a female donor with breast cancer. Some clones in this sample may be carry-over from other donors' samples.

With respect to this clonotype: An end of the junction differs from the germline gene, which may be a read error. V usage is TRBV5-6 and J usage is TRBJ2-3; D possibly corresponds to TRBD2 (7 bases). From germline, CDR1 is SGHDT and CDR2 YYEEEE. The CDR3 consists of 15 residues. The CDR3 DNA sequence: TGTGCCGGCAGCTTGGGGGGGGCCCGCACAGATACGCAGTATTTT. Translated: CAGSLGGARTDTQYF.

Many counts were recorded for this clonotype. This chain connects TRBV20-1 to TRBJ1-2; 9 bases match TRBD1. Germline CDR1 and CDR2: DFQATT and SNEGSKA (reference sequence). The CDR3 runs to 14 residues. The J segment lost 2 bases and the V segment lost 7 bases, leaving 8 bases of the junction unmatched. The CDR3 spells CSVERQGVNYGYTF. The CDR3 DNA follows: TGCAGTGTCGAGCGACAGGGGGTAAACTATGGCTACACCTTC.

This clonotype was seen repeatedly, ten times or more. The genes are TRBV6-6 and TRBJ1-2; 12 nucleotides align to TRBD1. CDR3 length: 16 residues. The V gene end was trimmed by 4 bases and the J gene end by 2 bases; junction bases not matched to a gene: 5. Per germline, CDR1 MNHNY and CDR2 SVGAGI (reference sequence). CDR3 sequence (DNA): TGTGCCAGCAGTTCCGGGACAGGGGGCGAAAACTATGGCTACACCTTC. Translated: CASSSGTGGENYGYTF.

This clonotype was observed many times. The chain recombines TRBV11-2 with TRBJ1-2; D is perhaps TRBD1 (5 bases). The CDR3 contains 15 residues. In germline, CDR1 is SGHAT, CDR2 FQNNGV. Trimming removed 5 bases at V and 9 bases at J, with 22 bases between. CDR3 sequence (DNA): TGTGCCAGCAGCCCCCTTGGGGGAGGGAGGTTAAGCTACACCTTC. This sequence encodes CASSPLGGGRLSYTF.

This clonotype was picked up many times. This chain's CDR3 is CASSLTSGSRNEQFF. CDR3 DNA sequence: TGTGCCAGCAGTTTAACTAGCGGGAGTAGGAATGAGCAGTTCTTC. The rearrangement joins TRBV6-1 to TRBJ2-1; 11 nucleotides line up with TRBD2. CDR3 length equals 15 residues. Germline loops: CDR1 MNHNS, CDR2 SASEGT. After removal of 5 bases from V and 7 bases from J, the junction contained 7 bases not matched to a gene.

Ten or more counts support this clonotype. The V gene is TRBV5-1, the J gene TRBJ2-2; D might be TRBD1 (6 bases). The germline V and J ends were trimmed by 0 bases and 5 bases, with 11 bases remaining between them. CDR1 SGHRS and CDR2 YFSETQ come from the germline V gene. The length of the CDR3 is 15 residues. The CDR3 is CASSLAQGLTGELFF. DNA of the CDR3: TGCGCCAGCAGCTTGGCCCAGGGGCTTACCGGGGAGCTGTTTTTT.

This clonotype was seen more than once but under ten times. Since a much larger clone is just one base distant, this may be a read error. V usage is TRBV20-1 and J usage is TRBJ2-6; possible D gene TRBD1, 5 bases. In germline, CDR1 is DFQATT, CDR2 SNEGSKA (reference sequence). The CDR3 is 16 residues long. Trimming removed 4 bases from V and 1 base from J, with 14 bases in between. Written as DNA, the CDR3 is TGCAGTGCTACATATAACAGGATTTCTGGGGCCAACGTCCTGACTTTC. It codes for CSATYNRISGANVLTF.

As to this clonotype: A read error may explain this, as a much larger clone is one base away. The chain recombines TRBV6-6 with TRBJ1-4; D might be TRBD1 (5 bases). The CDR3 totals 14 residues. Per germline, CDR1 MNHNY and CDR2 SVGAGI (reference sequence). Trimming removed 5 bases from V and 10 bases from J, with 17 bases in between. The CDR3 sequence: CASSHEQAGGKLFF. The CDR3 region has the DNA TGTGCCAGCAGTCACGAACAGGCGGGAGGAAAACTGTTTTTT.

In the case of this clonotype: A read error may explain this, as a much larger clone is one base away. The chain has TRBV11-2 and TRBJ2-2; TRBD2 is a possible D gene (6 bases). This CDR3 comprises 16 residues. Per germline, CDR1 SGHAT and CDR2 FQNNGV. Here the CDR3 reads CAGSQSGAGRGGELFF. CDR3 in DNA: TGCGCCGGCAGCCAATCGGGAGCTGGACGCGGGGGGGAGCTGTTTTTT.

This clonotype has only a few counts. A much bigger clone sits one base away, suggesting this may be a read error. This chain links TRBV6-1 with TRBJ1-5, with TRBD1 identical over 8 bases. The CDR3 runs to 13 residues. Germline V CDR1 and CDR2: MNHNS, SASEGT. V shed 5 bases and J 5 bases; nucleotides not matched to a gene: 2. The CDR3 nucleotides read TGTGCCAGCAGTCAGGGGGCGCATCAGCCCCAGCATTTT. It specifies CASSQGAHQPQHF.

The chain combines TRBV5-8 with TRBJ2-7; the match to TRBD2 covers 12 bases. V was clipped by 0 bases and J by 4 bases; unmatched bases: 5. Germline V gene lookup returns CDR1 SGHTS and CDR2 YDEGEE. The CDR3 extends over 16 amino acids. The CDR3 loop is CASSLVPSGRDYEQYF. In nucleotides, the CDR3 is TGTGCCAGCAGCTTGGTCCCTAGCGGGAGGGATTACGAGCAGTACTTC.

Points on this clonotype: A read error is likely, as this CDR3 ends without the conserved phenylalanine or tryptophan. The DNA is left out, because the CDR3 cannot be placed on it with certainty; the CDR3 is given as TCRdb lists it. This sequence joins TRBV29-1 and TRBJ2-1; the table names TRBD1, a call not compared with the DNA. A total of 14 residues make up the CDR3, ends included. CDR1 is SQVTM, CDR2 ANQGSEA, per germline. The CDR3 spells CSVVTALGAQDFCL.